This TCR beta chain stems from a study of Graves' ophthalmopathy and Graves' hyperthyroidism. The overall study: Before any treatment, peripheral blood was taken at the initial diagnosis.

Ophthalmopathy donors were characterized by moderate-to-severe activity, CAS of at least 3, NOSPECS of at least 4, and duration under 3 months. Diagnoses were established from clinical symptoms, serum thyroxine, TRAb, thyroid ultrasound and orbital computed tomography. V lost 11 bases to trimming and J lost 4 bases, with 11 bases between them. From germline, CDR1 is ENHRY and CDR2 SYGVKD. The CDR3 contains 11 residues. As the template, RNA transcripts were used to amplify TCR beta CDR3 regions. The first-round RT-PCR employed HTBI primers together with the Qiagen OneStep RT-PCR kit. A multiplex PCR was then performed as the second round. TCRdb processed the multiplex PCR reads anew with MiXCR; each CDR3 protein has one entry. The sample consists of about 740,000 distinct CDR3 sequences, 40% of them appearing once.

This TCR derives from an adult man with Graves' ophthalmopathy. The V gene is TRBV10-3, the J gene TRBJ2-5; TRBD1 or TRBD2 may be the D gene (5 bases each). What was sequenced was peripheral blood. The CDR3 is CAVGTAETQYF. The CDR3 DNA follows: TGTGCCGTGGGGACGGCAGAGACCCAGTACTTC.